These 17 T cell receptor beta chains were all obtained from the same sample, sequenced in a study of cytomegalovirus exposure and HLA in healthy donors. The PCR used 60 Vbeta and 13 Jbeta primers. Profiling relied on immunoSEQ multiplex PCR, and the TCRdb table lists in-frame clones only, not all of them. The sample includes about 160,000 clones, around 77% seen only once; the top ten take 0.9% to 1.1%. Specimen: PBMCs. The source of these receptors is a woman in her thirties or forties in good health and CMV-seronegative.

The gene calls are TRBV30 and TRBJ2-7; no clear D gene. Germline-derived CDR1 and CDR2 are GTSNPN and SVGIG (reference sequence). The CDR3 sequence is 14 residues long. Deletions cut 2 bases from V and 6 bases from J, with 17 bases between. CDR3 sequence reads: CAWSQPPTLSEQYF. In nucleotides, the CDR3 is TGTGCCTGGAGTCAACCCCCCACGTTGAGCGAGCAGTACTTC.

The chain has TRBV5-4 and TRBJ2-7, with 7 nucleotides matching TRBD2. This CDR3 has 16 amino acids. Losses at the gene ends were 0 bases for V and 1 base for J; bases not matched to a gene: 7. In germline, CDR1 is SGHNT, CDR2 YYREEE (reference sequence). This chain's CDR3 is CASSLGGLAASYEQYF. In DNA form, the CDR3 reads TGTGCCAGCAGCTTGGGAGGTCTAGCGGCGTCCTACGAGCAGTACTTC.

This clone was recorded once. The genes are TRBV5-1 and TRBJ2-1; D possibly corresponds to TRBD2 (7 bases). The germline gives CDR1 SGHRS, CDR2 YFSETQ. CDR3 length equals 15 residues. V was trimmed by 2 bases and J by 3 bases, leaving 12 bases between them. CDR3 protein: CASSFEGEGYNEQFF. CDR3 sequence (DNA): TGCGCCAGCAGCTTTGAGGGGGAGGGCTACAATGAGCAGTTCTTC.

DNA for the CDR3: TGTGCCAGCAGTTACTCGGGGACAGATAATTCACCCCTCCACTTT. Its protein is CASSYSGTDNSPLHF. The chain couples TRBV6-5 to TRBJ1-6; 7 bases align to TRBD1. V was clipped by 0 bases and J by 5 bases; unmatched bases: 1. CDR1 is MNHEY and CDR2 is SVGAGI in the germline V gene. This CDR3 has 15 amino acids.

The table lists this clone with a few counts. V and J are TRBV5-3 and TRBJ1-1; D call uncertain. TRBV5-3 is an open reading frame whose function is uncertain. The CDR3 contains 15 residues. Trimming pared 2 bases from V and 1 base from J, leaving 12 bases between. CDR3 loop: CARSFNRLRNTEAFF. The CDR3 coding sequence is TGTGCCAGAAGCTTCAATCGACTGAGGAACACTGAAGCTTTCTTT.

V is TRBV7-2 and J is TRBJ2-7; D perhaps matches TRBD2 (5 bases). Per germline, CDR1 SGHTA and CDR2 FQGNSA. The V and J ends lost 1 base and 0 bases respectively, with 7 bases between them. This CDR3 contains 14 residues. CDR3 sequence (DNA): TGTGCCAGCAGCTTAGTAGCGCTCTCCTACGAGCAGTACTTC. Protein: CASSLVALSYEQYF.

The rearrangement links TRBV11-2 to TRBJ2-7, with D maybe TRBD1 (6 bases). V lost 0 bases and J lost 1, with 10 bases in between. The germline CDR1 and CDR2 sequences are SGHAT and FQNNGV. This CDR3 has 15 amino acids. The CDR3 protein is CASSLDLGQSYEQYF. CDR3 bases: TGTGCCAGCAGCTTAGATCTTGGACAGTCCTACGAGCAGTACTTC.

The V call is TRBV19, the J call TRBJ2-1; 7 bases map to TRBD2. CDR1 and CDR2 (germline): LNHDA, SQIVND (reference sequence). V dropped 5 bases and J dropped 6; count of bases not matched to a gene: 4. This CDR3 has 13 amino acids. CDR3 DNA: TGTGCCAGTAGTTATGGACTAGGCAATGAGCAGTTCTTC. Translation: CASSYGLGNEQFF.

This clone was observed once. The chain is built from TRBV7-9 and TRBJ2-7, with a weak D call TRBD1 (5 bases). CDR1 is SEHNR, CDR2 FQNEAQ, per germline (reference sequence). This CDR3 spans 14 amino acids. The ends were cut back, 5 bases at V and 1 base at J, with 12 bases in the middle. The CDR3 protein is CASSPSTVSYEQYF. The CDR3 coding sequence is TGTGCCAGCAGCCCATCGACAGTTTCCTACGAGCAGTACTTC.

J is TRBJ2-3 and V is TRBV10-3; 8 nucleotides match TRBD2. Germline CDR1 reads ENHRY; CDR2 reads SYGVKD. The junction had 4 bases not matched to a gene; V was cut back by 4 bases and J by 1 base. The CDR3 contains 15 residues. The DNA for the CDR3 is TGTGCCATCAGTGCGGGGACTAGGGGCACAGATACGCAGTATTTT. It translates to CAISAGTRGTDTQYF.

The V call is TRBV27, the J call TRBJ2-1; D is possibly TRBD1 (5 bases). The CDR3 loop spans 13 amino acids. Germline V gene sequence: CDR1 MNHEY, CDR2 SMNVEV (reference sequence). V lost 6 bases to trimming and J lost 8 bases, with 14 bases between them. The CDR3 region has the DNA TGTGCCAGCAGCCGCCAGTCAGGGTATGAGCAGTTCTTC. Its translation: CASSRQSGYEQFF.

V gene TRBV27 combines with J gene TRBJ2-1, with 7 bases that match TRBD2. This CDR3 is 15 amino acids long. V shed 3 bases, J shed 4 bases, and the junction held 6 bases outside the gene matches. Germline assignment: CDR1 MNHEY and CDR2 SMNVEV (reference sequence). This chain's CDR3 is CASSFQAGPYNEQFF. In DNA form, the CDR3 reads TGTGCCAGCAGTTTCCAAGCGGGGCCTTACAATGAGCAGTTCTTC.

Remarks on this clone: At one end the junction does not follow the germline gene, possibly because of a read error. This rearrangement joins TRBV2 to TRBJ2-1; D uncertain. This CDR3 spans 11 amino acids. Per germline, CDR1 SNHLY and CDR2 FYNNEI. The CDR3 is CASTSFNEQFF. Written as DNA, the CDR3 is TGTGCCAGCACCTCCTTCAATGAGCAGTTCTTC.

This clone was found a few times. The rearrangement uses TRBV6-5 and TRBJ1-1, with TRBD1 matching over 10 bases. The ends lost 8 bases at V and 4 bases at J; junction bases unmatched: 7. The germline CDR1 and CDR2 sequences are MNHEY and SVGAGI. This CDR3 spans 14 amino acids. CDR3 in DNA: TGTGCCAGCGGGGCAAGGACAGGGGGCACTGAAGCTTTCTTT. Translation: CASGARTGGTEAFF.

The chain carries TRBV30 and TRBJ2-6; 9 nucleotides align to TRBD1. CDR3 length: 18 amino acids. The V segment lost 0 bases and the J segment 0 bases; nucleotides outside the gene matches: 6. Germline CDR1 reads GTSNPN; CDR2 reads SVGIG (reference sequence). Here the CDR3 reads CAWSVQGQGPSGANVLTF. CDR3 bases: TGTGCCTGGAGTGTACAGGGACAGGGACCCTCTGGGGCCAACGTCCTGACTTTC.

V usage is TRBV11-3 and J usage is TRBJ1-1; no clear D gene. The CDR3 has 17 amino acids. Trimming left V 5 bases short and J 1 base short, with 20 bases between. Germline V gives CDR1 SGHNT, CDR2 YENEEA. The CDR3 region has the DNA TGTGCCAGCAGCGTAAATACACGGGCCGCGGGGAACACTGAAGCTTTCTTT. It encodes CASSVNTRAAGNTEAFF.

J is TRBJ1-1 and V is TRBV5-1, with D uncertain. Germline V gene lookup returns CDR1 SGHRS and CDR2 YFSETQ. The CDR3 contains 14 residues. V gave up 2 bases and J gave up 2 bases, with 10 bases separating them. As DNA, the CDR3 is TGCGCCAGCAGCTTAACTCAAAGTAACACTGAAGCTTTCTTT. Its translation is CASSLTQSNTEAFF.